This paragraph reports one T cell receptor (beta chain). The data are from a study of T cell responses to AZD1222 COVID-19 vaccine. The length of the CDR3 is 15 residues. The V end was cut by 0 bases, the J end by 0 bases, with 12 bases between. The germline V gene encodes CDR1 GTSNPN and CDR2 SVGIG (reference sequence). Clones were read by immunoSEQ multiplex PCR, and TCRdb kept only the in-frame ones, dropping some. The sample lists tens of thousands of clones; 85% were seen once. The receptor was derived from an adult in good health. The sample in question was peripheral blood, obtained on day 0 of AZD1222 vaccination. The chain combines TRBV30 with TRBJ2-7; D remains ambiguous. CDR3 in amino acids: CAWSVSSSSSYEQYF. The CDR3 DNA follows: TGTGCCTGGAGTGTTTCCTCTTCTAGCTCCTACGAGCAGTACTTC.